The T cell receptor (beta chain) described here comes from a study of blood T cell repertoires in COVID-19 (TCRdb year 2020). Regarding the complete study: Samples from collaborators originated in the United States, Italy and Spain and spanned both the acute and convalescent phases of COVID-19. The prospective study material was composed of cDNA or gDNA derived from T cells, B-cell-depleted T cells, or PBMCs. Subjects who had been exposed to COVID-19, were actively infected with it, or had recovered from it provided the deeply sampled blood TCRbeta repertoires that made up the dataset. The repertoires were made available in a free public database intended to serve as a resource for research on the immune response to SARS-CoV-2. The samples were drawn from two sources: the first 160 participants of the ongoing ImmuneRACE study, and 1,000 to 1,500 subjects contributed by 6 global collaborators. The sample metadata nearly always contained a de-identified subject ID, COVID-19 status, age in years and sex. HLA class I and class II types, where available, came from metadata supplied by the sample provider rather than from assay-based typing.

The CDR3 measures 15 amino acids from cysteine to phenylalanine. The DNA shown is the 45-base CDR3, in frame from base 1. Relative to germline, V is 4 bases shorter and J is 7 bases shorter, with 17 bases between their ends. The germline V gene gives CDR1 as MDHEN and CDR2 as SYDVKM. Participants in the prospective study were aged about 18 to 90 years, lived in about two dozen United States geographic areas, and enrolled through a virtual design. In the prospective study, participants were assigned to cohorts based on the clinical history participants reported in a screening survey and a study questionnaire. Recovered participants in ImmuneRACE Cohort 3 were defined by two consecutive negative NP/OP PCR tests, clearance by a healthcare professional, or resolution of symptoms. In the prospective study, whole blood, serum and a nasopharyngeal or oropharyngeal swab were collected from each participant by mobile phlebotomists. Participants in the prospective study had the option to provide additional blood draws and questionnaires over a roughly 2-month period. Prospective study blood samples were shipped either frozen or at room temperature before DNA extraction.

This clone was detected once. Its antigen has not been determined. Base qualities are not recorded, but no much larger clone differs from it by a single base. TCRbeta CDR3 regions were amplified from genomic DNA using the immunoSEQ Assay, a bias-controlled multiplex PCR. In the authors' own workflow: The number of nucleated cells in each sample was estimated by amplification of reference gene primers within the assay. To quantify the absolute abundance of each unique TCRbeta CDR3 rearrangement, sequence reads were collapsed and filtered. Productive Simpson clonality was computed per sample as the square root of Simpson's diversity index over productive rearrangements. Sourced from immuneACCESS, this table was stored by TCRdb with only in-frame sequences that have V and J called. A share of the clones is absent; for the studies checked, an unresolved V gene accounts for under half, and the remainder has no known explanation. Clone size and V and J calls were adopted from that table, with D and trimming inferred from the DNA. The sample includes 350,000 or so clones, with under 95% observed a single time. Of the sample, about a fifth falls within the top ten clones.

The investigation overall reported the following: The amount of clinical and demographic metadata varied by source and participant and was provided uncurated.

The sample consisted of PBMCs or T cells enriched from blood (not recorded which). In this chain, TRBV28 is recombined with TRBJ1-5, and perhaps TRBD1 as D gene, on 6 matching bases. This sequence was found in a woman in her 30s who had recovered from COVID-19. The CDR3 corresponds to CASSWSRGARQPQHF. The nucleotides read TGTGCCAGCAGTTGGAGTCGGGGGGCGAGGCAGCCCCAGCATTTT.